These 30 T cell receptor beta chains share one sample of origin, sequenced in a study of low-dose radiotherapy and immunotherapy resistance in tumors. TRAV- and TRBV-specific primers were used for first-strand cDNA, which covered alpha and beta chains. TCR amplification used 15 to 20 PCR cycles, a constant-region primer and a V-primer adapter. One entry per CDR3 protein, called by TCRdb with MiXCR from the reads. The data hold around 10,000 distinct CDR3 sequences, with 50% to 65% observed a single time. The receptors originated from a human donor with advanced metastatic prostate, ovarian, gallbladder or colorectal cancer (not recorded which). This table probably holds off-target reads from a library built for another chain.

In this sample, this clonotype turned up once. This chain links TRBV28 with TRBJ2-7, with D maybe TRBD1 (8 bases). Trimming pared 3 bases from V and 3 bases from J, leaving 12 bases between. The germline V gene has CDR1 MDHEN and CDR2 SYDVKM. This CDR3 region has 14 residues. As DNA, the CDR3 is TGTGCCAGCAGTTTGGACAGGGAGGGCTACGAGCAGTACTTC. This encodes CASSLDREGYEQYF.

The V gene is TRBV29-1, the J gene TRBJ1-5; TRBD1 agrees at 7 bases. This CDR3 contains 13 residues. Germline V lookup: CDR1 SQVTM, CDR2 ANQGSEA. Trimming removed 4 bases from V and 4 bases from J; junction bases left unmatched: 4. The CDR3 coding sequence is TGCAGCGTTGGGGACAGCTCGAATCAGCCCCAGCATTTT. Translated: CSVGDSSNQPQHF.

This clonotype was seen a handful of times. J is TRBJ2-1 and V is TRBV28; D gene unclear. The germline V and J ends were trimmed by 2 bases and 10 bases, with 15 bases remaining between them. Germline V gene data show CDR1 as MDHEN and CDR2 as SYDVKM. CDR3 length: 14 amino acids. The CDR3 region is CASSLMVRPHEQFF. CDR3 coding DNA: TGTGCCAGCAGTTTAATGGTCCGCCCGCACGAGCAGTTCTTC.

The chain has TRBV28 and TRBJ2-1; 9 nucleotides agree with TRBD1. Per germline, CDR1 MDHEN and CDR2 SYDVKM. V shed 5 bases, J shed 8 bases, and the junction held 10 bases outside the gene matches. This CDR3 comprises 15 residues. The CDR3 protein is CASSPGTGNLHEQFF. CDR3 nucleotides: TGTGCCAGCAGTCCCGGGACAGGGAACCTCCATGAGCAGTTCTTC.

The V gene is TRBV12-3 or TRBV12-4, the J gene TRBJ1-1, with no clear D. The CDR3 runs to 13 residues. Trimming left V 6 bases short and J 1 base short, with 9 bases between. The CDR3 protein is CASSLGPNTEAFF. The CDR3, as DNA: TGTGCCAGCAGCCTCGGGCCGAACACTGAAGCTTTCTTT.

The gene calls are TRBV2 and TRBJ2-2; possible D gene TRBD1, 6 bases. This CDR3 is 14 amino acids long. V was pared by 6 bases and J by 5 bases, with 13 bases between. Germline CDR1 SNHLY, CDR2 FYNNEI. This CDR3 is CASRGGQGTGELFF. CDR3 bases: TGTGCCAGCAGGGGTGGTCAGGGGACCGGGGAGCTGTTTTTT.

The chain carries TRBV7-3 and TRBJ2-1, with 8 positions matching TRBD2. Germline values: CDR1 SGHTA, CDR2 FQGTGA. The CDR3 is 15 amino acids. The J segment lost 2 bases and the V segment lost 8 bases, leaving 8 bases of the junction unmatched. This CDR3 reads CASSLGREAYNEQFF. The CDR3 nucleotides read TGTGCCAGCTCTCTAGGGCGGGAGGCCTACAATGAGCAGTTCTTC.

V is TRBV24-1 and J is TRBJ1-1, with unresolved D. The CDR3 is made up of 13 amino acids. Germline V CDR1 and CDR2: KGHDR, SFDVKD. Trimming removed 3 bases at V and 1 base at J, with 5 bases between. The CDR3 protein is CATSDGGNTEAFF. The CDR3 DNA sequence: TGTGCCACCAGTGATGGTGGGAACACTGAAGCTTTCTTT.

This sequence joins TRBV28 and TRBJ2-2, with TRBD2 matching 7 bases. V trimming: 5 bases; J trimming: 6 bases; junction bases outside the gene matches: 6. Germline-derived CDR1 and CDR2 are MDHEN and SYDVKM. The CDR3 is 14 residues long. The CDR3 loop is CASSETSRPGELFF. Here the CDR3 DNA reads TGTGCCAGCAGTGAGACTAGCAGGCCCGGGGAGCTGTTTTTT.

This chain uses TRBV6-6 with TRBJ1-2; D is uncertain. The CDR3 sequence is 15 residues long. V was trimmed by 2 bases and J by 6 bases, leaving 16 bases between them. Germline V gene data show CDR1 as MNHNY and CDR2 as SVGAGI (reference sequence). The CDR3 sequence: CASSYLLPAADGYTF. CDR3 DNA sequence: TGTGCCAGCAGTTACCTTCTACCAGCCGCCGATGGCTACACCTTC.

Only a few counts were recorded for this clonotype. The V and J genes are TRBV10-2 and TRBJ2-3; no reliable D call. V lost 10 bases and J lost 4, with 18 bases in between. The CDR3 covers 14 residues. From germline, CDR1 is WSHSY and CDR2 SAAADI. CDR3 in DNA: TGCGCCACTACCGAGCGCAATCGACCAGATACGCAGTATTTT. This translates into CATTERNRPDTQYF.

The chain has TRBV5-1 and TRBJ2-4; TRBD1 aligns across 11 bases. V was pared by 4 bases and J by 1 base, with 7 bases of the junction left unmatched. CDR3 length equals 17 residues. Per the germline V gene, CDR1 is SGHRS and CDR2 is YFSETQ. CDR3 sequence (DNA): TGCGCCAGCAGCATCGGGACAGGGGGAAAGGCCAAAAACATTCAGTACTTC. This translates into CASSIGTGGKAKNIQYF.

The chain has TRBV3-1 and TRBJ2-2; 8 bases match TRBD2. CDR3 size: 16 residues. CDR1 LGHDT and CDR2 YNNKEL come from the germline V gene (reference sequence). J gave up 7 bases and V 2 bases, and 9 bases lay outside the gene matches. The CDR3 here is CASSQTGAGEIGELFF. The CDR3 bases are TGTGCCAGCAGCCAAACAGGAGCGGGGGAGATCGGGGAGCTGTTTTTT.

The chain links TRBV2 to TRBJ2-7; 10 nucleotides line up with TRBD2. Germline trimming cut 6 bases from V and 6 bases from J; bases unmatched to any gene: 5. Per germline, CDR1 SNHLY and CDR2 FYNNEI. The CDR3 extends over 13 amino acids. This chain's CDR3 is CASRVAGGGEQYF. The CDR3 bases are TGTGCCAGCAGAGTAGCGGGGGGCGGCGAGCAGTACTTC.

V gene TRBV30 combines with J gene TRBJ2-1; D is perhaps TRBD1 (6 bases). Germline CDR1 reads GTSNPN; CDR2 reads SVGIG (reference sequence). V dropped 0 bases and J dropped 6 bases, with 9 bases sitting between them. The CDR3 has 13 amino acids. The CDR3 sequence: CAWSVAGVNEQFF. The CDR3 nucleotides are TGTGCCTGGAGTGTAGCAGGGGTCAATGAGCAGTTCTTC.

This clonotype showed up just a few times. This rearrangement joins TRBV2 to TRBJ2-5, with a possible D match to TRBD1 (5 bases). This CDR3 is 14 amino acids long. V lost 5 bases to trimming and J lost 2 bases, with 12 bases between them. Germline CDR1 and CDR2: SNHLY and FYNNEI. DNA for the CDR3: TGTGCCAGCAGTTTGGGGCTAGGTCAAGAGACCCAGTACTTC. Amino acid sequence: CASSLGLGQETQYF.

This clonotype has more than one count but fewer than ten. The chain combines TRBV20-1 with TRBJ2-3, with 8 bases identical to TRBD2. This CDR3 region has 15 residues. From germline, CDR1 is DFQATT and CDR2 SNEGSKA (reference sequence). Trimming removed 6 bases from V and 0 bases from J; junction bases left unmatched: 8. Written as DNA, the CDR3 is TGCAGTGCCCTGTTCCGGGGGGGCAGCACAGATACGCAGTATTTT. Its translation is CSALFRGGSTDTQYF.

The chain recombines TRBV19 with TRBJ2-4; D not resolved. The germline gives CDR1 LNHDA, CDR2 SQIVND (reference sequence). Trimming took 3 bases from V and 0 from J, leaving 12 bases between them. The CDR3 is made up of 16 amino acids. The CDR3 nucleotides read TGTGCCAGTAGTATCAGTGGGGTCCTAGCCAAAAACATTCAGTACTTC. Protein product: CASSISGVLAKNIQYF.

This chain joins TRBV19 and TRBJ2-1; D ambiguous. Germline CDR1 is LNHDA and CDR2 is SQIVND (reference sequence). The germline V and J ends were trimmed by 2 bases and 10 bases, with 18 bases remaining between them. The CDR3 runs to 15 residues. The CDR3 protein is CASSINTRTSPEQFF. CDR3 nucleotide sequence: TGTGCCAGTAGTATAAATACACGGACCTCCCCGGAGCAGTTCTTC.

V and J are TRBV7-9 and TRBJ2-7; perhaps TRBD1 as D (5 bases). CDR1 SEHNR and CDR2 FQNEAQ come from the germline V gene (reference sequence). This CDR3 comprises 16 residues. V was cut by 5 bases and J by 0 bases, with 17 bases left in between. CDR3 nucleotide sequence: TGTGCCAGCAGCCCCGTCTTCAGGGCGAGCTCCTACGAGCAGTACTTC. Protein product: CASSPVFRASSYEQYF.

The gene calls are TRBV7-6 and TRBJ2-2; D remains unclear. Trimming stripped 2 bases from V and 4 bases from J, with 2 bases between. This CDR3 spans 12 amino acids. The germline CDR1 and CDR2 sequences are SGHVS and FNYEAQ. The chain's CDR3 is CASSLPTGELFF. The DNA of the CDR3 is TGTGCCAGCAGCTTACCCACCGGGGAGCTGTTTTTT.

CDR3 sequence reads: CASTKRTGKETQYF. CDR3 nucleotides: TGTGCCAGCACTAAGAGGACGGGTAAAGAGACCCAGTACTTC. The chain recombines TRBV28 with TRBJ2-5; no clear D gene. Germline CDR1 is MDHEN and CDR2 is SYDVKM. Trimming pared 7 bases from V and 3 bases from J, leaving 15 bases between. The CDR3 is 14 amino acids. Complete variable domain (other parts from reference TRBV28 and TRBJ2-5): DVKVTQSSRYLVKRTGEKVFLECVQDMDHENMFWYRQDPGLGLRLIYFSYDVKMKEKGDIPEGYSVSREKKERFSLILESASTNQTSMYLCASTKRTGKETQYFGPGTRLLVL.

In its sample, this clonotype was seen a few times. CDR3 residues: CATSDPPREQFF. The CDR3 nucleotides are TGTGCCACCAGTGACCCTCCTCGGGAGCAGTTCTTC. This chain connects TRBV24-1 to TRBJ2-1; no firm D call. Trimming pared 4 bases from V and 10 bases from J, leaving 10 bases between. The CDR3 is 12 residues long. The germline CDR1 and CDR2 sequences are KGHDR and SFDVKD.

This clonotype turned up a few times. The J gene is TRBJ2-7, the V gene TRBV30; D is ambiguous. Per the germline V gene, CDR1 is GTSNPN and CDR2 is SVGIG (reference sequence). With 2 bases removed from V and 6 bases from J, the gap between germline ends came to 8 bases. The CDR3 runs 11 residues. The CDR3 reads CAWSFGREQYF. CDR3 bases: TGTGCCTGGAGTTTCGGCCGCGAGCAGTACTTC.

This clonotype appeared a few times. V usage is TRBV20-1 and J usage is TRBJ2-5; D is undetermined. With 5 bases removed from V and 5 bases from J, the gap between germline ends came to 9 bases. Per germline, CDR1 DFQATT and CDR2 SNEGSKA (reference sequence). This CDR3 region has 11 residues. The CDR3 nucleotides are TGCAGTGCTTGGCGAATGGAGACCCAGTACTTC. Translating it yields CSAWRMETQYF.

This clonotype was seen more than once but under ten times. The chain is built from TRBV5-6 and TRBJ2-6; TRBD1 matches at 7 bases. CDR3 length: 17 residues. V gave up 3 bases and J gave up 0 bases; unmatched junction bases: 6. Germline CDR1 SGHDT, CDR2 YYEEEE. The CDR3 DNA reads TGTGCCAGCAGCTCCGGGACAGTTCTCTCTGGGGCCAACGTCCTGACTTTC. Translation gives CASSSGTVLSGANVLTF.

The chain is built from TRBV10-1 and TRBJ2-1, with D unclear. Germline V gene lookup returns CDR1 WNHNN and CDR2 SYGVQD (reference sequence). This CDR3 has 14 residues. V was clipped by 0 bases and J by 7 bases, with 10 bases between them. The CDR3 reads CASSESSLGNEQFF. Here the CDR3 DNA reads TGCGCCAGCAGTGAGTCGAGCCTGGGGAATGAGCAGTTCTTC.

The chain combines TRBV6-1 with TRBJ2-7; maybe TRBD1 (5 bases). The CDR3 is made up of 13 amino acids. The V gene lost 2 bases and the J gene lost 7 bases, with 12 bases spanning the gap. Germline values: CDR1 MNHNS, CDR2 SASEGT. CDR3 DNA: TGTGCCAGCAGTGAATCTTACAGGAAAGAGCAGTACTTC. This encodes CASSESYRKEQYF.

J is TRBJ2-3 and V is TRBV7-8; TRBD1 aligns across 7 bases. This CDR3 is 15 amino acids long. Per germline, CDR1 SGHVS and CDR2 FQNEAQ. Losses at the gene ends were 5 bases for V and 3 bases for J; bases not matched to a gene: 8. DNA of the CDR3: TGTGCCAGCAGCCCACGACAGGGTGGGACAGATACGCAGTATTTT. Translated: CASSPRQGGTDTQYF.

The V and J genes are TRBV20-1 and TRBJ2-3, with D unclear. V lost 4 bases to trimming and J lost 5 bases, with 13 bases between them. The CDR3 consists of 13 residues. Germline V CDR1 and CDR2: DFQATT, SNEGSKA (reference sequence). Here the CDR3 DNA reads TGCAGTGCTACCCGCAACGAGGTAGATACGCAGTATTTT. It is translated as CSATRNEVDTQYF.